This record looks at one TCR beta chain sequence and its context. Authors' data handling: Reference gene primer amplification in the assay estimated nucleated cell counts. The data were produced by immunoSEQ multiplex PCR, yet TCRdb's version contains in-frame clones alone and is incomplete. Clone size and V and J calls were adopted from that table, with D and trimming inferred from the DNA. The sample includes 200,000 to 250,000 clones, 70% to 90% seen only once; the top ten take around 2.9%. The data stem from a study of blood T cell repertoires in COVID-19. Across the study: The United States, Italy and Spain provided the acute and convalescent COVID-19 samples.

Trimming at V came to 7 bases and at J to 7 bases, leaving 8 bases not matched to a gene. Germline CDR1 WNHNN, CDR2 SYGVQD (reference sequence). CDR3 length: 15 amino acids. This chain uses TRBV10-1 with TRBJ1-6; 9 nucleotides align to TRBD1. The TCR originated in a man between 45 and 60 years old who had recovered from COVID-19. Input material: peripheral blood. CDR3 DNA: TGCGCCAGCACCGAAGGACAGGGGAACAATTCACCCCTCCACTTT. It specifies CASTEGQGNNSPLHF.